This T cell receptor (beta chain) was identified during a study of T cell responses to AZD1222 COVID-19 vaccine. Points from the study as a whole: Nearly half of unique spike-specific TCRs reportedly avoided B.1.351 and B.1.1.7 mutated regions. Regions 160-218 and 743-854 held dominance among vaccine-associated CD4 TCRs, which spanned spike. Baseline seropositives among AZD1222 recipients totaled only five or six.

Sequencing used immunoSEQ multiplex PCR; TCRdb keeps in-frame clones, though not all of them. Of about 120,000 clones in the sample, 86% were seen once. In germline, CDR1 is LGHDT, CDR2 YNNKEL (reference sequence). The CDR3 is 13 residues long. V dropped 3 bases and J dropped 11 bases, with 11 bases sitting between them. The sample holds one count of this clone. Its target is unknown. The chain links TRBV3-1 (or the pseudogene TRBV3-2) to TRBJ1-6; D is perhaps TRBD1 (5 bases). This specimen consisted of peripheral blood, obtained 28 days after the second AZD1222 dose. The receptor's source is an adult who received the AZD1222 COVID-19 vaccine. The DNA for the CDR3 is TGTGCCAGCAGCCAGACACAGGTGCCACCCCTCCACTTT. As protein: CASSQTQVPPLHF.